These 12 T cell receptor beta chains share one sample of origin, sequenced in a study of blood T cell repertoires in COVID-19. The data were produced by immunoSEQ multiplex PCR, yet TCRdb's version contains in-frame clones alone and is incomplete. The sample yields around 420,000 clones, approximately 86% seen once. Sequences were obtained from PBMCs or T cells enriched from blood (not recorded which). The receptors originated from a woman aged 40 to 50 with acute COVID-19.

The CDR3, as DNA: TGTGCCAGCAGTGAAGCCAAATTCATGAACACTGAAGCTTTCTTT. Amino acid sequence: CASSEAKFMNTEAFF. The chain employs TRBV2 and TRBJ1-1; D is ambiguous. This CDR3 has 15 residues. Germline CDR1 and CDR2: SNHLY and FYNNEI. V gave up 0 bases and J gave up 0 bases, with 8 bases separating them.

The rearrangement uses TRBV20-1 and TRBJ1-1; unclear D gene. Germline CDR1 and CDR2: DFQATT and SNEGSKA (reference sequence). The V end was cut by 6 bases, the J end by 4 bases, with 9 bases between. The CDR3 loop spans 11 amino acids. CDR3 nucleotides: TGCAGTGCCCCAACAATCACTGAAGCTTTCTTT. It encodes CSAPTITEAFF.

In DNA form, the CDR3 reads TGTGCCAGCAGCTTAGATGGCTCCTCGGGGGGGCGCATAAGTCAAGAGACCCAGTACTTC. This codes for CASSLDGSSGGRISQETQYF. The rearrangement links TRBV11-2 to TRBJ2-5; TRBD2 agrees at 8 bases. V trimming: 0 bases; J trimming: 2 bases; junction bases outside the gene matches: 17. This CDR3 has 20 residues. The germline gives CDR1 SGHAT, CDR2 FQNNGV.

The CDR3 DNA reads as TGTGCCAGCAGCCGACCGTTGGCGGCGTACGGATCCTACGAGCAGTACTTC. Translating it yields CASSRPLAAYGSYEQYF. This chain joins TRBV5-8 and TRBJ2-7; D is uncertain. CDR3 size: 17 residues. Trimming pared 4 bases from V and 1 base from J, leaving 21 bases between. The germline gives CDR1 SGHTS, CDR2 YDEGEE.

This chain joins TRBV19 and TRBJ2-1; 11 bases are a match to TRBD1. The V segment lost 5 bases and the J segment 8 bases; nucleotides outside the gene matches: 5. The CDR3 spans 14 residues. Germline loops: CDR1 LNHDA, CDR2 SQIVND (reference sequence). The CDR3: CASSLDRGLDEQFF. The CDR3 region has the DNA TGTGCCAGTAGTTTGGACAGGGGGCTGGATGAGCAGTTCTTC.

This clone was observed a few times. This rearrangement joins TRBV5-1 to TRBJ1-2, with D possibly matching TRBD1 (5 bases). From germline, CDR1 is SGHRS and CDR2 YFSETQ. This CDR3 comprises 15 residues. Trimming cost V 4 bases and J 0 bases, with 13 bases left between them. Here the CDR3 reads CASSAGFIPNYGYTF. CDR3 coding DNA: TGCGCCAGCAGCGCAGGGTTCATTCCTAACTATGGCTACACCTTC.

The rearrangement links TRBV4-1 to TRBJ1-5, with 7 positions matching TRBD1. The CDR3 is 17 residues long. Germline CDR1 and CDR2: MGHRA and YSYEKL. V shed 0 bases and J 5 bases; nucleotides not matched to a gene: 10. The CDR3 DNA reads TGCGCCAGCAGCCAAGATGCCCACAGGGGACAGCATCAGCCCCAGCATTTT. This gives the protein CASSQDAHRGQHQPQHF.

CDR3 coding DNA: TGTGCCAGCAGCACGGGACAGGGTTACGGCAATGAGCAGTTCTTC. Its protein product is CASSTGQGYGNEQFF. The chain couples TRBV5-4 to TRBJ2-1, with TRBD1 matching over 9 bases. V gave up 4 bases and J gave up 6 bases; unmatched junction bases: 8. The CDR3 is 15 amino acids. The germline V gene encodes CDR1 SGHNT and CDR2 YYREEE (reference sequence).

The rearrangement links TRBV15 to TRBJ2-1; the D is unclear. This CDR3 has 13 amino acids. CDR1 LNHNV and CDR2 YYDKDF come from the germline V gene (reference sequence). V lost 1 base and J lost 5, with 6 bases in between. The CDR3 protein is CATSRGEDNEQFF. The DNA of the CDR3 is TGTGCCACCAGCAGAGGTGAGGACAATGAGCAGTTCTTC.

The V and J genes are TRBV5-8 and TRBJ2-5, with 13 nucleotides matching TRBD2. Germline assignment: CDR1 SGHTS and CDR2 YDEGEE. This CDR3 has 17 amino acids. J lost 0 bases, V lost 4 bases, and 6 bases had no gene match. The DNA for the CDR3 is TGTGCCAGCAGCCACGGACTAGCGGGGGCCAACCAAGAGACCCAGTACTTC. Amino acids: CASSHGLAGANQETQYF.

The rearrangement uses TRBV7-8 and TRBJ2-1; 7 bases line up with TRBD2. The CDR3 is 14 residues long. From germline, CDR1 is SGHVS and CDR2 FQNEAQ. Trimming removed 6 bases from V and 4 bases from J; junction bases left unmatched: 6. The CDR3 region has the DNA TGTGCCAGCAGTGGACTAGAGGGATACAATGAGCAGTTCTTC. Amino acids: CASSGLEGYNEQFF.

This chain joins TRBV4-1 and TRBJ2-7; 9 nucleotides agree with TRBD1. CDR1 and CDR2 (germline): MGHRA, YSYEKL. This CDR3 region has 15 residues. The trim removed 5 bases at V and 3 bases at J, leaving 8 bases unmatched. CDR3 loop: CASSVPGQGLYEQYF. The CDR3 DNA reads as TGCGCCAGCAGCGTCCCGGGACAGGGTCTCTACGAGCAGTACTTC.